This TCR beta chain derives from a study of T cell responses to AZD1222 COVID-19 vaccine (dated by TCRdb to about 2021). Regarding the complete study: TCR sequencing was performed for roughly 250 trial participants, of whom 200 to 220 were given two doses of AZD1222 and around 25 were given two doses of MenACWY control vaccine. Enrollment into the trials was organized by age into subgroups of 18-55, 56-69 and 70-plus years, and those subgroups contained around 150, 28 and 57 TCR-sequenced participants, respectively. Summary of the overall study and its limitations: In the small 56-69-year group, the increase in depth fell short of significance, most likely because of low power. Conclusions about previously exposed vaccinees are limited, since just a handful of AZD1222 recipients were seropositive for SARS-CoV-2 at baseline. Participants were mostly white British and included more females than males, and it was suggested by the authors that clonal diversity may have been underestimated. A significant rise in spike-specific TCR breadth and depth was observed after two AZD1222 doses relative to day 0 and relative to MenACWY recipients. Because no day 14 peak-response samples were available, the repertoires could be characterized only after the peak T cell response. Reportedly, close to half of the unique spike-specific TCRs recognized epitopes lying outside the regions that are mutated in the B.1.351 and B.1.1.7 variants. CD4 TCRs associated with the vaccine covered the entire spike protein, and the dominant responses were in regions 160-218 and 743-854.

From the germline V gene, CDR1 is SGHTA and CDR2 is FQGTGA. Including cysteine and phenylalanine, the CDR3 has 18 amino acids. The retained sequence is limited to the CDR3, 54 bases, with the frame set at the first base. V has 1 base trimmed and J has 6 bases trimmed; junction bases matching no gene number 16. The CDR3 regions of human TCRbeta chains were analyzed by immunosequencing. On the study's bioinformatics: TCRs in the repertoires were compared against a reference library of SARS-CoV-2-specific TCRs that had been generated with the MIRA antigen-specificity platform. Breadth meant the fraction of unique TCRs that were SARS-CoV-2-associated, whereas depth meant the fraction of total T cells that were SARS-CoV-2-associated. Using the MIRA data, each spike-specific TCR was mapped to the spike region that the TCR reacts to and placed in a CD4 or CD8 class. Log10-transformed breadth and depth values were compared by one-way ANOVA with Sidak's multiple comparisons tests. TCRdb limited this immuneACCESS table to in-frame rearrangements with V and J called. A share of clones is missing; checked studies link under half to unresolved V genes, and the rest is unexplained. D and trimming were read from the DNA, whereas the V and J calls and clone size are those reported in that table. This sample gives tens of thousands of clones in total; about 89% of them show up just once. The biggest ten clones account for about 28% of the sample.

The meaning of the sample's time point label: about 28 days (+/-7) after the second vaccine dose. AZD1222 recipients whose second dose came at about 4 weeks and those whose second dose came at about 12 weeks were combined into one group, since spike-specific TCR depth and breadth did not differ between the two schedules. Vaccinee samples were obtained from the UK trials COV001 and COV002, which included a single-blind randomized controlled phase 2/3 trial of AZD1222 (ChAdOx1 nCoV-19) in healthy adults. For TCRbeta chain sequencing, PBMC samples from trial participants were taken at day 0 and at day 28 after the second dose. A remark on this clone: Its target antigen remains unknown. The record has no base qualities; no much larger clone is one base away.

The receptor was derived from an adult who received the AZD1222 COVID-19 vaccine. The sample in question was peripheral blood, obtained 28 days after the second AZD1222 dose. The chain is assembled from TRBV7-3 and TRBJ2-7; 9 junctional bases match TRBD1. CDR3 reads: CASSLNPYHRQGGREQYF. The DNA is TGTGCCAGCAGCTTAAACCCCTACCATCGACAGGGGGGGCGCGAGCAGTACTTC.